This T cell receptor (beta chain) was sequenced for a study of shared clonotypes between healthy human individuals (dated by TCRdb to 2019 to 2021). The study in broad terms: A few men and a couple of women, aged 18 to 49 years, made up the cohort. Leukapheresis yielded between about 0.9 and 10 billion PBMCs per donor. To estimate repertoire size and how much clonotype sharing occurs between individuals, the study deeply sequenced the blood TCR repertoires of about five healthy adults. Different laboratories and diverse techniques were used to prepare libraries and sequence TCR repertoires, to increase sequencing depth and limit assay-specific biases.

Healthy HIV-negative adults with no recently reported acute infections or vaccinations were included as donors. Every donor was a Caucasian adult living in Nashville, Tennessee, USA. In the unsorted samples, 87 million or so PBMCs were counted, and genomic DNA was extracted using the QIAamp DNA Blood Mini kit. After blood collection by leukapheresis, PBMCs were isolated using Ficoll-Histopaque density gradient centrifugation and then cryopreserved in the vapor phase of liquid nitrogen. Based on the germline V gene (reference sequence), the CDR1 and CDR2 sequences are SGHNT and YYREEE. The CDR3 covers 16 residues, taking in both the cysteine and the phenylalanine. Only the CDR3 DNA stays, 48 bases, in frame from base 1. Between the V and J ends, shortened by 0 bases and 3 bases respectively, the junction contains 13 bases. Of note for this clone: Its antigen remains unidentified. Within one base of it there is no much larger clone, and no base qualities were kept.

Using the deep immunoSEQ assay, multiplex PCR amplified TCR CDR3 regions from genomic DNA. Extracted genomic DNA from each cell subset was spread evenly across all wells of several immunoSEQ 96-well plates, with each plate serving as a replicate. Each replicate PCR for unsorted PBMC received about 0.3 ug genomic DNA, equal to 30,000 or so T cell genomes. Unsorted PBMC genomic DNA was sequenced across ten immunoSEQ deep assay plates. The purified libraries were quantified using a Qubit 3.0 fluorometer, sized with a Bioanalyzer 2100, and then quantified again using the KAPA Library Quantification kit. Each immunoSEQ 96-well plate was sequenced on its own single-read 150-cycle Illumina NextSeq 550 flow cell. In the original analysis: The immunoSEQ output contained only junctional sequences without quality scores, so filtering could not match that applied to full-length reads. Sequences were annotated with PyIR, a Python wrapper for IgBLAST v1.9, and V/J genes and CDR3 were assigned using IMGT germline references. Reads with weak V/J assignments (E-value above 1e-6), missing CDR3, stop codons, out-of-frame junctions, or ambiguous translated residues were removed. V3J clonotypes were defined as sequences sharing the same inferred V gene, J gene, and CDR3 amino acid sequence. Percentage overlap between repertoires was calculated by dividing the number of shared unique clonotypes by the size of the smaller repertoire. RTK rarefaction, the Chao1 estimator, and Recon v2.1 estimates of unobserved clonotypes were used to assess repertoire richness. In its TCRdb copy, this immuneACCESS table keeps in-frame sequences only and misses some clones. Where compared with another copy, unresolved V genes explain less than half of these, and the others have no known cause. V and J calls plus clone size are reproduced from that table; the DNA served to infer D and trimming. In this sample the table shows about 450,000 clones, roughly 80% of which occur a single time. The ten top clones hold roughly an eighth of the sample.

Broader findings and caveats from the paper: Sampling was restricted to blood, and TCR repertoires in tissue are likely to differ from TCR repertoires in blood. The small number of donors limited the genetic and exposure-history diversity represented. Based on pairwise subsampling, the degree of clonotype sharing among donors was expected to be affected by sequencing depth.

The sequence links TRBV5-4 to TRBJ1-3; a weak D assignment points to TRBD1 (6 bases agree). Sequencing was carried out using PBMCs. This TCR was recovered from a woman in her 40s in good health. Some clones in this sample may be carry-over from other donors' samples. The DNA sequence is TGTGCCAGCAGCTTGGACGGGACACGGAATGGAAACACCATATATTTT. Its translation reads: CASSLDGTRNGNTIYF.